Presented here are 15 T cell receptor beta chains from one specimen sequenced in a study of shared clonotypes between healthy human individuals. Method: immunoSEQ multiplex PCR; TCRdb's copy keeps in-frame clones and lacks some. Of some 900,000 clones in the sample, approximately 80% are singletons; the top ten hold over 1.3%. The sequenced material came from memory CD4+ T cells sorted from blood. Subset in this sample: CD45RA-negative fraction. The receptors shown here come from a man aged 18 to 35 in good health.

The chain has TRBV6-5 and TRBJ2-7; the D call may be TRBD1 or TRBD2 (6 bases each). Trimming removed 2 bases at V and 2 bases at J, with 7 bases between. There are 13 residues in the CDR3. From germline, CDR1 is MNHEY and CDR2 SVGAGI. In nucleotides, the CDR3 is TGTGCCAGCAGTTACAGGGGGGCCTACGAGCAGTACTTC. Its protein is CASSYRGAYEQYF.

The chain has TRBV10-3 and TRBJ2-5; D remains ambiguous. This CDR3 is built from 12 residues. Trimming removed 5 bases from V and 2 bases from J, with 6 bases in between. Germline V gives CDR1 ENHRY, CDR2 SYGVKD. CDR3 sequence reads: CAISPAQETQYF. DNA for the CDR3: TGTGCCATCAGTCCAGCACAAGAGACCCAGTACTTC.

This chain joins TRBV27 and TRBJ1-6; no reliable D call. The V end was cut by 3 bases, the J end by 0 bases, with 9 bases between. Germline V gene sequence: CDR1 MNHEY, CDR2 SMNVEV (reference sequence). The CDR3 contains 16 residues. The CDR3 DNA follows: TGTGCCAGCAGTTTGGGATGGAACTCCTATAATTCACCCCTCCACTTT. Protein product: CASSLGWNSYNSPLHF.

A single count supports this clone. The chain carries TRBV4-1 and TRBJ1-6, with unresolved D. V gave up 3 bases and J gave up 6 bases, with 12 bases separating them. Germline CDR1 reads MGHRA; CDR2 reads YSYEKL. This CDR3 spans 15 amino acids. CDR3 nucleotides: TGCGCCAGCAGCCAGGTTGAAGTTTTTAATTCACCCCTCCACTTT. It yields the protein CASSQVEVFNSPLHF.

This chain joins TRBV6-5 and TRBJ1-6, with a possible D match to TRBD1 (5 bases). The CDR3 contains 13 residues. Trimming took off 8 bases at V and 7 bases at J, with 12 bases between the two ends. Germline lookup yields CDR1 MNHEY and CDR2 SVGAGI. The CDR3 nucleotides are TGTGCCAGCGGGCGGGGGGAGAATTCACCCCTCCACTTT. Protein sequence: CASGRGENSPLHF.

The V and J genes are TRBV4-3 and TRBJ2-5; 12 positions agree with TRBD2. The junction had 7 bases not matched to a gene; V was cut back by 4 bases and J by 4 bases. The CDR3 length is 16 residues. CDR1 LGHNA and CDR2 YSLEER come from the germline V gene. The CDR3 here is CASSRGLAGRGETQYF. In DNA, the CDR3 is TGCGCCAGCAGCCGCGGACTAGCGGGACGTGGAGAGACCCAGTACTTC.

The chain carries TRBV19 and TRBJ2-4; 9 bases align to TRBD1. From germline, CDR1 is LNHDA and CDR2 SQIVND (reference sequence). The CDR3 length is 17 residues. Losses at the gene ends were 0 bases for V and 5 bases for J; bases not matched to a gene: 8. The CDR3 loop is CASSIDSGQGGQNIQYF. The CDR3 region has the DNA TGTGCCAGTAGTATAGATTCGGGACAGGGAGGCCAAAACATTCAGTACTTC.

This sequence joins TRBV7-2 and TRBJ1-2, with 10 bases matching TRBD1. The CDR3 runs 15 residues. Germline V lookup: CDR1 SGHTA, CDR2 FQGNSA. V was clipped by 0 bases and J by 6 bases; unmatched bases: 4. This CDR3 reads CASSLAQGQGNGYTF. For the CDR3, the DNA is TGTGCCAGCAGCTTAGCCCAGGGACAGGGGAATGGCTACACCTTC.

The chain links TRBV2 to TRBJ2-1, with 9 bases matching TRBD2. CDR1 SNHLY and CDR2 FYNNEI come from the germline V gene. This CDR3 has 16 amino acids. V was clipped by 4 bases and J by 0 bases; unmatched bases: 4. The CDR3 here is CASSVYSGGSYNEQFF. The CDR3 coding sequence is TGTGCCAGCAGTGTGTATAGCGGGGGCTCCTACAATGAGCAGTTCTTC.

The V and J genes are TRBV29-1 and TRBJ2-7; D is perhaps TRBD2 (5 bases). Looked up from germline, CDR1 is SQVTM and CDR2 is ANQGSEA. The CDR3 is made up of 14 amino acids. Trimming shortened V by 6 bases and J by 3 bases, and 18 bases separated the two germline ends. The CDR3 here is CSVASGLDYYEQYF. CDR3 nucleotides: TGCAGCGTAGCCTCCGGACTCGATTACTACGAGCAGTACTTC.

J is TRBJ1-5 and V is TRBV5-8; D unresolved. The CDR3 has 13 amino acids. CDR1 and CDR2 (germline): SGHTS, YDEGEE. The V end lost 2 bases, the J end lost 5 bases, and 8 bases lay between the germline ends. CDR3 sequence: CASSFKRDQPQHF. In DNA form, the CDR3 reads TGTGCCAGCAGCTTTAAAAGGGATCAGCCCCAGCATTTT.

The V and J genes are TRBV2 and TRBJ1-1; D is uncertain. Trimming cost V 2 bases and J 1 base, with 11 bases left between them. CDR3 size: 15 residues. CDR1 and CDR2 (germline): SNHLY, FYNNEI. For the CDR3, the DNA is TGTGCCAGCAGTGAAAGGGCGCAAACGAACACTGAAGCTTTCTTT. The encoded protein is CASSERAQTNTEAFF.

The rearrangement uses TRBV15 and TRBJ2-2, with a weak D call TRBD1 (5 bases). V lost 1 base and J lost 1, with 16 bases in between. This CDR3 contains 18 residues. Germline V gene lookup returns CDR1 LNHNV and CDR2 YYDKDF (reference sequence). For the CDR3, the DNA is TGTGCCACCAGCAGAGCAATGAAGGGGCCCAAGAACACCGGGGAGCTGTTTTTT. Its translation: CATSRAMKGPKNTGELFF.

This clone has a single count. This rearrangement joins TRBV7-9 to TRBJ1-5; the match to TRBD1 covers 9 bases. Germline loops: CDR1 SEHNR, CDR2 FQNEAQ (reference sequence). The length of the CDR3 is 16 residues. V gave up 1 base and J gave up 4 bases; unmatched junction bases: 5. CDR3 sequence reads: CASSLGAGTGNQPQHF. CDR3 nucleotide sequence: TGTGCCAGCAGCTTAGGGGCCGGGACAGGGAATCAGCCCCAGCATTTT.

In DNA, the CDR3 is TGTGCCAGCGTCCAATGGGGGGAAGAGACCCAGTACTTC. Translation gives CASVQWGEETQYF. V usage is TRBV6-5 and J usage is TRBJ2-5; possible D gene TRBD2, 6 bases. Germline assignment: CDR1 MNHEY and CDR2 SVGAGI. This CDR3 is 13 amino acids long. Between the trimmed V and J ends, which lost 8 bases and 3 bases, there was a span of 13 bases.